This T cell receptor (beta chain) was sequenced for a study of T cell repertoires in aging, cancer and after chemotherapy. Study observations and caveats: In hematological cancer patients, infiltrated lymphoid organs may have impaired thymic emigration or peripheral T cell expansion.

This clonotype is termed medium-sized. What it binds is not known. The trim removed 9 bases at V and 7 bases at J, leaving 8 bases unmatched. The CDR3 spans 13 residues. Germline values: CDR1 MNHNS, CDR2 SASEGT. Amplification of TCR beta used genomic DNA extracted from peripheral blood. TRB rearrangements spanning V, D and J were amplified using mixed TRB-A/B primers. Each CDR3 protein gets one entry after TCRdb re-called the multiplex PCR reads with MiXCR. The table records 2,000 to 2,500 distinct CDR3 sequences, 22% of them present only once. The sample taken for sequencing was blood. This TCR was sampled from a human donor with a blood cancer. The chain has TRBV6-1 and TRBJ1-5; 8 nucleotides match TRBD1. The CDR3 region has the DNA TGTGCCAGTGATCAGGGGGCAGGACAGCCCCAGCATTTT. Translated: CASDQGAGQPQHF.